This is a list of T cell receptor beta chains from one sample in a study of OX40 agonist ivuxolimab in advanced cancers. Repertoires were generated with immunoSEQ multiplex PCR, while TCRdb's copy carries only in-frame clones and drops some. The profile shows over 75,000 clones, roughly 93% of them singletons. This specimen consisted of CD4+ or CD8+ T cells sorted from blood, obtained in a trial of the OX40 agonist ivuxolimab. These receptors all stem from an adult with an advanced solid tumor such as melanoma, head and neck, liver or kidney cancer. CDR3s leave out the opening cysteine and the closing phenylalanine or tryptophan. A D gene is named only where the DNA matches it firmly.

TRBV7-2,TRBD2,14,ASSFEGGSRLDTQY
TRBV20-1,.,8,SARTGRDT
TRBV2,TRBD1,12,ASSGDRGADTQY
TRBV5-1,TRBD1,12,ATGTGGSYNEQF
TRBV6-5,TRBD1,13,ASSPDRGNNQPQH
TRBV18,.,11,ASSPGARETQY
TRBV30,TRBD1,14,AWSRGGTGGFYGYT
TRBV11-2,.,12,ASSLYGGGETQY
TRBV29-1,TRBD1,13,SARRADRGTYEQY
TRBV5-1,.,13,ASSFGRDHTYEQY
TRBV19,.,12,ASSIPGASDTQY
TRBV2,.,10,ASRRSSETQY
TRBV18,.,15,ASSPTGPPGQNYGYT
TRBV7-2,TRBD1,13,ASSLSTGGFQPQH
TRBV28,.,9,ASMGNEKLF
TRBV6-1,.,12,ASTADRSNQPQH
TRBV5-6,TRBD1,16,ASSPTGDILNIVETQY
TRBV4-1,TRBD1,15,ASSQGIVGTENTEAF
TRBV27,TRBD1,13,ASSEGQAPYNEQF
TRBV7-2,.,13,ASSTFGGAGNTIY
TRBV9,TRBD2,14,ASSQTSGSNTGELF
TRBV28,TRBD2,13,ASTAPGGSFYEQY
TRBV18,.,13,ASSLGQTPNTEAF
TRBV2,.,12,ASKISSTNEKLF
TRBV29-1,.,13,SVRAVRSNTGELF
TRBV19,.,7,PPSYEQY
TRBV5-6,.,16,ASSFGLGEGVGTDTQY
TRBV1,.,16,TSSQDLRWREGRYEQY
TRBV9,.,11,ASSLAGVETQY
TRBV6-5,TRBD2,13,ASSFSGRATDTQY
TRBV4-3,TRBD2,16,ASSPETSGSRPYNEQF
TRBV5-1,TRBD2,11,ASSLPSGNEQF
TRBV27,.,12,ASSITTGRQPQH